The 27 T cell receptor beta chains listed next were all sequenced from one sample in a study of beta chain features in type 1 diabetes. Investigators reverse transcribed all isolated RNA, so they sequenced expressed TCRB transcripts. Measured with immunoSEQ multiplex PCR; TCRdb has only the in-frame clones, and not every one. Seen here are fewer than 900,000 clones, under 20% observed once, and the top ten hold 0.02% to 0.025%. Sequencing was done on a sample of naive CD4+ T cells from blood. These receptors were obtained from a woman younger than 35 in good health.

The V call is TRBV5-1, the J call TRBJ2-3; D gene ambiguous. The CDR3 contains 15 residues. Germline V CDR1 and CDR2: SGHRS, YFSETQ. Between the trimmed V and J ends, which lost 0 bases and 0 bases, there was a span of 8 bases. Here the CDR3 DNA reads TGCGCCAGCAGCTTGGACGCCGCGAGCACAGATACGCAGTATTTT. Encoded protein: CASSLDAASTDTQYF.

In this sample, this clone turned up a few times. The genes are TRBV10-3 and TRBJ2-7; TRBD2 matches at 11 bases. CDR3 length: 16 amino acids. Germline V gene lookup returns CDR1 ENHRY and CDR2 SYGVKD. V was clipped by 4 bases and J by 0 bases; unmatched bases: 5. CDR3 DNA sequence: TGTGCCATCAGTGGCGGGACTAGCGGAAACTCCTACGAGCAGTACTTC. Translating it yields CAISGGTSGNSYEQYF.

The V gene is TRBV7-9, the J gene TRBJ1-2; D remains ambiguous. The length of the CDR3 is 16 residues. Trimming pared 5 bases from V and 7 bases from J, leaving 23 bases between. CDR1 and CDR2 from the germline V gene are SEHNR and FQNEAQ (reference sequence). CDR3 sequence: CASSLSRLGRMSGYTF. The CDR3, as DNA: TGTGCCAGCAGCCTCTCCCGACTCGGGCGAATGAGTGGCTACACCTTC.

This sequence joins TRBV4-1 and TRBJ1-3; 9 nucleotides align to TRBD1. Germline CDR1 is MGHRA and CDR2 is YSYEKL. The CDR3 spans 16 residues. With 1 base clipped from V and 1 base from J, the junction kept 2 bases outside the gene matches. The CDR3 region has the DNA TGCGCCAGCAGCCAAGTGGGACAGGGATCTGGAAACACCATATATTTT. This encodes CASSQVGQGSGNTIYF.

This clone was recorded a few times. The gene calls are TRBV4-2 and TRBJ2-1; the match to TRBD2 covers 10 bases. The CDR3 contains 15 residues. Trimming took 3 bases from V and 7 from J; bases not matched to a gene: 6. Germline lookup yields CDR1 LGHNA and CDR2 YNFKEQ. The CDR3 DNA is TGTGCCAGCAGCCAGGCGGGACTAGCGACGAATGAGCAGTTCTTC. Amino acid sequence: CASSQAGLATNEQFF.

The chain carries TRBV4-2 and TRBJ1-1; no reliable D call. The CDR3 runs 18 residues. Germline V lookup: CDR1 LGHNA, CDR2 YNFKEQ. The germline V and J ends were trimmed by 0 bases and 0 bases, with 17 bases remaining between them. CDR3 DNA: TGTGCCAGCAGCCAAGATTTCATGGGCCATAACATGAACACTGAAGCTTTCTTT. This encodes CASSQDFMGHNMNTEAFF.

This clone was observed a handful of times. The chain links TRBV5-6 to TRBJ2-1, with D maybe TRBD2 (6 bases). The CDR3 consists of 16 residues. V lost 3 bases and J lost 5, with 18 bases in between. Germline values: CDR1 SGHDT, CDR2 YYEEEE. The CDR3 reads CASSSVGRRINNEQFF. The CDR3 DNA is TGTGCCAGCAGCTCGGTGGGGAGGCGGATAAACAATGAGCAGTTCTTC.

This clone was counted only a few times. The rearrangement joins TRBV7-2 to TRBJ1-1, with D possibly TRBD1 on 5 matching bases. Germline V gives CDR1 SGHTA, CDR2 FQGNSA. V lost 1 base and J 5 bases, leaving 17 bases between the germline ends. The CDR3 is made up of 16 amino acids. The CDR3 DNA reads TGTGCCAGCAGCTTAGGAGCCGGGAGGGGTAGGACTGAAGCTTTCTTT. Protein product: CASSLGAGRGRTEAFF.

The chain combines TRBV6-6 with TRBJ2-5; tentatively, D is TRBD1 or TRBD2 (5 bases each). Germline CDR1 reads MNHNY; CDR2 reads SVGAGI (reference sequence). This CDR3 has 13 amino acids. The ends were cut back, 0 bases at V and 6 bases at J, with 8 bases in the middle. The CDR3: CASSYSGRQTQYF. DNA for the CDR3: TGTGCCAGCAGTTACTCGGGACGCCAGACCCAGTACTTC.

The chain recombines TRBV18 with TRBJ2-7; TRBD1 aligns across 7 bases. CDR1 and CDR2 (germline): KGHSH, LQKENI. The CDR3 is 15 amino acids. Trimming cost V 3 bases and J 0 bases; bases outside gene matches: 5. CDR3 nucleotide sequence: TGTGCCAGCTCACCTAGTAGGACAGGCTCCTACGAGCAGTACTTC. It encodes CASSPSRTGSYEQYF.

The chain carries TRBV19 and TRBJ1-4, with D uncertain. Per germline, CDR1 LNHDA and CDR2 SQIVND (reference sequence). This CDR3 is built from 15 residues. Trimming pared 0 bases from V and 6 bases from J, leaving 11 bases between. The CDR3 region has the DNA TGTGCCAGTAGTATAGACCACTCCTTGGATGAAAAACTGTTTTTT. Translated, it gives CASSIDHSLDEKLFF.

This clone has just a few counts. This chain joins TRBV25-1 and TRBJ2-3; D assignment may be TRBD1 or TRBD2 (7 bases each). With 7 bases removed from V and 4 bases from J, the gap between germline ends came to 12 bases. The CDR3 contains 13 residues. Germline V gives CDR1 MGHDK, CDR2 SYGVNS. The CDR3 region has the DNA TGTGCCAGCACGGCAGGGGGGGCAGATACGCAGTATTTT. Amino acid sequence: CASTAGGADTQYF. The entire variable domain, with the rest obtained from reference TRBV25-1 and TRBJ2-3, is as follows: EADIYQTPRYLVIGTGKKITLECSQTMGHDKMYWYQQDPGMELHLIHYSYGVNSTEKGDLSSESTVSRIRTEHFPLTLESARPSHTSQYLCASTAGGADTQYFGPGTRLTVL.

Comments on this clone: Additional DNA sequences in this sample encode the identical CDR3. The V call is TRBV9, the J call TRBJ2-5, with D tentatively TRBD1 or TRBD2 (6 bases each). In germline, CDR1 is SGDLS, CDR2 YYNGEE. The CDR3 is 14 amino acids. V dropped 1 base and J dropped 5 bases, with 12 bases sitting between them. CDR3 nucleotide sequence: TGTGCCAGCAGCGTAAGGGGGGCGCTTGAGACCCAGTACTTC. It is translated as CASSVRGALETQYF.

The CDR3 region has the DNA TGTGCCAGCAGCTTGGGGCGACTAGCGGGAATACAAGAGACCCAGTACTTC. It translates to CASSLGRLAGIQETQYF. The chain is built from TRBV7-2 and TRBJ2-5; 11 nucleotides match TRBD2. CDR1 is SGHTA, CDR2 FQGNSA, per germline. The CDR3 is made up of 17 amino acids. J lost 2 bases, V lost 3 bases, and 8 bases had no gene match.

Notes on this clone: This may arise from a read error, as a much more abundant clone is one base away. The same CDR3 also results from other DNA sequences found in this sample. CDR3 sequence: CASSLGLAGYNEQFF. Here the CDR3 DNA reads TGTGCCAGCAGCTTGGGACTAGCGGGTTACAATGAGCAGTTCTTC. This chain links TRBV28 with TRBJ2-1; 12 nucleotides match TRBD2. The CDR3 runs to 15 residues. V dropped 6 bases and J dropped 4; count of bases not matched to a gene: 4. The V gene's germline CDR1 is MDHEN and CDR2 SYDVKM.

The table lists this clone with a few counts. The V gene is TRBV5-5, the J gene TRBJ2-3, with D uncertain. Germline V gene data show CDR1 as SGHKS and CDR2 as YYEKEE (reference sequence). The V end was cut by 6 bases, the J end by 0 bases, with 14 bases between. This CDR3 contains 15 residues. The CDR3 reads CASTPIGGSTDTQYF. The DNA of the CDR3 is TGTGCCAGCACGCCAATTGGTGGAAGCACAGATACGCAGTATTTT.

With regard to this clone: Other DNA sequences in the sample encode the same CDR3. V gene TRBV7-2 combines with J gene TRBJ2-1; the D is unclear. This CDR3 is 13 amino acids long. Trimming took 5 bases from V and 2 from J, leaving 7 bases between them. The germline V gene encodes CDR1 SGHTA and CDR2 FQGNSA. Here the CDR3 DNA reads TGTGCCAGCAGCCCCGGCCCCTACAATGAGCAGTTCTTC. Translation: CASSPGPYNEQFF.

This chain links TRBV2 with TRBJ1-2; a weak D match, TRBD1 (6 bases). CDR3 length: 13 residues. The V gene lost 8 bases and the J gene lost 1 base, with 11 bases spanning the gap. Germline values: CDR1 SNHLY, CDR2 FYNNEI. The CDR3 bases are TGTGCCAGCCGTCTGGACAGTAACTATGGCTACACCTTC. Protein sequence: CASRLDSNYGYTF.

The genes are TRBV15 and TRBJ1-1; no clear D. Germline V gene data show CDR1 as LNHNV and CDR2 as YYDKDF (reference sequence). V was clipped by 0 bases and J by 1 base, with 12 bases between them. CDR3 length: 16 residues. The CDR3 sequence: CATSRDSRRSNTEAFF. CDR3 sequence (DNA): TGTGCCACCAGCAGAGACTCGAGGAGGTCGAACACTGAAGCTTTCTTT.

This clone was recorded a few times. This chain uses TRBV25-1 with TRBJ2-7; D is undetermined. CDR3 length equals 12 residues. V lost 6 bases and J 1 base, leaving 7 bases between the germline ends. Germline CDR1 and CDR2: MGHDK and SYGVNS. CDR3 coding DNA: TGTGCCAGCAGGGACGGTTCCTACGAGCAGTACTTC. Protein product: CASRDGSYEQYF.

The chain links TRBV11-3 to TRBJ2-2; D assignment may be TRBD1 or TRBD2 (5 bases each). CDR1 and CDR2 from the germline V gene are SGHNT and YENEEA. The CDR3 sequence is 17 residues long. V was pared by 4 bases and J by 3 bases, with 18 bases between. The CDR3 DNA is TGTGCCAGCAGCTCCCGGACTTCGGGACGGGACACCGGGGAGCTGTTTTTT. Translation gives CASSSRTSGRDTGELFF.

This chain joins TRBV9 and TRBJ2-5, with D perhaps TRBD2 (5 bases). Germline CDR1 and CDR2: SGDLS and YYNGEE. There are 14 residues in the CDR3. Deletions cut 4 bases from V and 1 base from J, with 11 bases between. The CDR3 reads CASSTREFQETQYF. The DNA for the CDR3 is TGTGCCAGCAGCACCCGGGAATTCCAAGAGACCCAGTACTTC.

With respect to this clone: The identical CDR3 is also encoded by other nucleotide sequences in the sample. The chain couples TRBV5-1 to TRBJ2-1; TRBD2 agrees at 7 bases. The germline V gene has CDR1 SGHRS and CDR2 YFSETQ. With 0 bases clipped from V and 4 bases from J, the junction kept 4 bases outside the gene matches. The CDR3 contains 15 residues. In nucleotides, the CDR3 is TGCGCCAGCAGCTTGGGACTAGCAGAATACAATGAGCAGTTCTTC. Amino acids: CASSLGLAEYNEQFF.

This clone has a handful of counts. The rearrangement uses TRBV18 and TRBJ2-5; D is perhaps TRBD2 (7 bases). Germline V lookup: CDR1 KGHSH, CDR2 LQKENI. Deletions cut 1 base from V and 5 bases from J, with 11 bases between. The CDR3 loop spans 14 amino acids. This CDR3 reads CASSPRRGPETQYF. The CDR3 DNA is TGTGCCAGCTCACCACGGCGGGGGCCGGAGACCCAGTACTTC.

This chain links TRBV2 with TRBJ1-5; 9 bases fit TRBD1. Germline CDR1 reads SNHLY; CDR2 reads FYNNEI. The trim removed 8 bases at V and 7 bases at J, leaving 9 bases unmatched. CDR3 length: 14 residues. In DNA, the CDR3 is TGTGCCAGCCCAGGACAGGGGCTAGAACAGCCCCAGCATTTT. Its protein is CASPGQGLEQPQHF.

This clone was found a few times. CDR3 bases: TGTGCCAGCAGTGACCACCACAATGGCTACACCTTC. It translates to CASSDHHNGYTF. This rearrangement joins TRBV6-5 to TRBJ1-2; D gene ambiguous. Germline V CDR1 and CDR2: MNHEY, SVGAGI. The CDR3 is 12 amino acids. V was trimmed by 5 bases and J by 6 bases, leaving 10 bases between them.

The CDR3 is CASSLARSETQYF. In DNA form, the CDR3 reads TGTGCCAGCAGCTTGGCTAGGTCAGAGACCCAGTACTTC. This rearrangement joins TRBV5-6 to TRBJ2-5; D unclear. Germline V CDR1 and CDR2: SGHDT, YYEEEE. Trimming shortened V by 0 bases and J by 4 bases, and 7 bases separated the two germline ends. The CDR3 has 13 amino acids. Full variable domain (outside the CDR3, taken from reference TRBV5-6 and TRBJ2-5): DAGVTQSPTHLIKTRGQQVTLRCSPKSGHDTVSWYQQALGQGPQFIFQYYEEEERQRGNFPDRFSGHQFPNYSSELNVNALLLGDSALYLCASSLARSETQYFGPGTRLLVL.